One sample yielded the 21 T cell receptor beta chains listed below, sequenced in a study of CD8+ T cells in alopecia areata. Reverse transcribed after extraction, RNA yielded cDNA as the sequencing template. Here immunoSEQ multiplex PCR was the method, and the copy in TCRdb shows in-frame clones only, minus some. The table has 100,000 to 150,000 clones, roughly 66% seen once. The sample consisted of CD4+ T cells sorted from blood. These receptors originate from a human donor in good health.

This sequence joins TRBV30 and TRBJ1-2, with no clear D. This CDR3 comprises 16 residues. In germline, CDR1 is GTSNPN, CDR2 SVGIG (reference sequence). Trimming removed 0 bases from V and 2 bases from J, with 16 bases in between. The DNA for the CDR3 is TGTGCCTGGAGTGTAGGTGTGTGGGGATTCAACTATGGCTACACCTTC. Translating gives CAWSVGVWGFNYGYTF.

Only a few counts were recorded for this clone. The CDR3 sequence: CASSPVDGSTEAFF. CDR3 DNA sequence: TGCGCCAGCAGCCCGGTCGATGGGAGCACTGAAGCTTTCTTT. This chain joins TRBV5-1 and TRBJ1-1; D is ambiguous. The CDR3 spans 14 residues. Germline V lookup: CDR1 SGHRS, CDR2 YFSETQ. V was pared by 4 bases and J by 4 bases, with 14 bases between.

The chain combines TRBV29-1 with TRBJ1-4; D is undetermined. Germline CDR1 and CDR2: SQVTM and ANQGSEA. Trimming took off 7 bases at V and 7 bases at J, with 22 bases between the two ends. The CDR3 is 15 residues long. The CDR3, as DNA: TGCAGCGCCGCCCCTCAGCGGGGTTCTCTTGAAAAACTGTTTTTT. Translated: CSAAPQRGSLEKLFF. The full variable domain, with the rest looked up from reference TRBV29-1 and TRBJ1-4, is SAVISQKPSRDICQRGTSLTIQCQVDSQVTMMFWYRQQPGQSLTLIATANQGSEATYESGFVIDKFPISRPNLTFSTLTVSNMSPEDSSIYLCSAAPQRGSLEKLFFGSGTQLSVL.

The chain links TRBV7-9 to TRBJ2-5, with TRBD2 matching over 7 bases. The ends lost 5 bases at V and 5 bases at J; junction bases unmatched: 17. The CDR3 spans 17 residues. Germline values: CDR1 SEHNR, CDR2 FQNEAQ (reference sequence). CDR3 coding DNA: TGTGCCAGCAGCCCACTCGCAGGGTTGGGAGGGAAGGAGACCCAGTACTTC. This codes for CASSPLAGLGGKETQYF. Together with reference TRBV7-9 and TRBJ2-5, the CDR3 gives the full variable domain: DTGVSQNPRHKITKRGQNVTFRCDPISEHNRLYWYRQTLGQGPEFLTYFQNEAQLEKSRLLSDRFSAERPKGSFSTLEIQRTEQGDSAMYLCASSPLAGLGGKETQYFGPGTRLLVL.

This clone showed up just a few times. The rearrangement joins TRBV30 to TRBJ1-1, with 7 bases matching TRBD1. The CDR3 totals 13 residues. V trimming: 2 bases; J trimming: 7 bases; junction bases outside the gene matches: 7. Germline CDR1 is GTSNPN and CDR2 is SVGIG (reference sequence). CDR3 protein: CAWSLLRDSEAFF. The CDR3 bases are TGTGCCTGGAGTCTACTTCGGGACAGTGAAGCTTTCTTT.

V is TRBV4-2 and J is TRBJ1-1; tentatively, D is TRBD1 (5 bases). From germline, CDR1 is LGHNA and CDR2 YNFKEQ. Trimming left V 4 bases short and J 5 bases short, with 11 bases between. The CDR3 is made up of 13 amino acids. CDR3 loop: CASSPGTVTEAFF. In DNA, the CDR3 is TGTGCCAGCAGCCCAGGGACGGTTACTGAAGCTTTCTTT.

This clone was recorded a few times. The DNA of the CDR3 is TGTGCCAGCAGTCGTACGGGGGCCCCGAACACTGAAGCTTTCTTT. Translating it yields CASSRTGAPNTEAFF. The chain carries TRBV2 and TRBJ1-1; TRBD1 might be the D (6 bases). The germline V gene has CDR1 SNHLY and CDR2 FYNNEI. The CDR3 consists of 15 residues. The V and J ends lost 5 bases and 1 base respectively, with 14 bases between them.

V and J are TRBV30 and TRBJ1-4; no reliable D call. This CDR3 is 15 amino acids long. CDR1 is GTSNPN and CDR2 is SVGIG in the germline V gene (reference sequence). The V gene lost 4 bases and the J gene lost 6 bases, with 18 bases spanning the gap. The CDR3 reads CAWTGNGRRDEKLFF. The CDR3 DNA sequence: TGTGCCTGGACTGGGAACGGGAGACGAGATGAAAAACTGTTTTTT.

This chain links TRBV29-1 with TRBJ1-2; 10 nucleotides match TRBD1. The CDR3 is 13 amino acids. V lost 6 bases, J lost 7 bases, and 8 bases stayed unmatched. Germline V gene data show CDR1 as SQVTM and CDR2 as ANQGSEA. The chain's CDR3 is CSVLDRGLGGYTF. Written as DNA, the CDR3 is TGCAGCGTACTCGACAGGGGGCTGGGTGGCTACACCTTC.

In regard to this clone: A junction boundary mismatches the germline segment, possibly from a read error. This chain connects TRBV2 to TRBJ1-2, with 9 bases fitting TRBD1. CDR3 length: 14 amino acids. Germline-derived CDR1 and CDR2 are SNHLY and FYNNEI. The CDR3 DNA reads TGTGCCAGCAGTTTTAGTCCGGGACAGGGAAGACCCATCTTC. This translates into CASSFSPGQGRPIF.

This chain joins TRBV29-1 and TRBJ2-1, with 7 bases identical to TRBD1. Germline V gene lookup returns CDR1 SQVTM and CDR2 ANQGSEA. V lost 7 bases, J lost 4 bases, and 4 bases stayed unmatched. This CDR3 has 12 amino acids. CDR3 DNA sequence: TGCAGCGCCCTACAGGGGTACAATGAGCAGTTCTTC. Amino acids: CSALQGYNEQFF.

The genes are TRBV28 and TRBJ2-7; D not certain. Germline V gives CDR1 MDHEN, CDR2 SYDVKM. The CDR3 has 12 residues. V shed 2 bases and J shed 4 bases, with 6 bases lying between them. Here the CDR3 reads CASSLRTYEQYF. CDR3 nucleotides: TGTGCCAGCAGTTTACGAACATACGAGCAGTACTTC.

The V call is TRBV7-3, the J call TRBJ2-1; 9 nucleotides agree with TRBD2. This CDR3 has 12 amino acids. Per germline, CDR1 SGHTA and CDR2 FQGTGA. Trimming cost V 4 bases and J 10 bases; bases outside gene matches: 2. The DNA of the CDR3 is TGTGCCAGCAGCTCCCTAGCGGGGGAGCAGTTCTTC. Protein product: CASSSLAGEQFF.

For this clone: Here the CDR3 omits its conserved ending phenylalanine or tryptophan, so a read error is the likely source. The V and J genes are TRBV7-9 and TRBJ1-6; possible D gene TRBD1, 5 bases. Germline CDR1 and CDR2: SEHNR and FQNEAQ (reference sequence). Trimming left V 5 bases short and J 12 bases short, with 17 bases between. This CDR3 is built from 14 residues. CDR3: CASSPGGGLVPLHL. DNA for the CDR3: TGTGCCAGCAGCCCCGGGGGGGGTCTGGTACCCCTCCACCTT.

The rearrangement joins TRBV5-1 to TRBJ1-2; the D gene is possibly TRBD1 (6 bases). With 0 bases removed from V and 7 bases from J, the gap between germline ends came to 10 bases. This CDR3 is built from 13 residues. Germline CDR1 and CDR2: SGHRS and YFSETQ. In nucleotides, the CDR3 is TGCGCCAGCAGCTTGGACAGGGAAAGTGGCTACACCTTC. It yields the protein CASSLDRESGYTF.

A few counts support this clone. This chain connects TRBV29-1 to TRBJ2-7; D ambiguous. V dropped 1 base and J dropped 3 bases, with 7 bases sitting between them. This CDR3 has 12 amino acids. In germline, CDR1 is SQVTM, CDR2 ANQGSEA. CDR3 DNA: TGCAGCGTTGAAGCCTCTAGCTACGAGCAGTACTTC. Translating it yields CSVEASSYEQYF.

This clone was seen ten or more times. The CDR3 region has the DNA TGCGCCAGCAGTGAGCCCCCGGGGGGCGAGCAGTACTTC. It translates to CASSEPPGGEQYF. The rearrangement joins TRBV10-2 to TRBJ2-7; 7 nucleotides agree with TRBD2. Losses at the gene ends were 2 bases for V and 6 bases for J; bases not matched to a gene: 4. Germline V gene data show CDR1 as WSHSY and CDR2 as SAAADI. The CDR3 loop spans 13 amino acids.

A few counts support this clone. This chain connects TRBV6-1 to TRBJ1-5; TRBD1 matches 9 bases. The V segment lost 4 bases and the J segment 0 bases; nucleotides outside the gene matches: 4. There are 16 residues in the CDR3. Germline-derived CDR1 and CDR2 are MNHNS and SASEGT. The chain's CDR3 is CASSGTGAYSNQPQHF. CDR3 coding DNA: TGTGCCAGCAGTGGGACAGGGGCGTATAGCAATCAGCCCCAGCATTTT.

J is TRBJ1-5 and V is TRBV5-1, with TRBD1 identical over 7 bases. Trimming at V came to 5 bases and at J to 0 bases, leaving 8 bases not matched to a gene. This CDR3 spans 16 amino acids. Germline V lookup: CDR1 SGHRS, CDR2 YFSETQ. The CDR3: CASSLGTEHSNQPQHF. DNA for the CDR3: TGCGCCAGCAGTCTGGGGACAGAACATAGCAATCAGCCCCAGCATTTT.

This clone was counted only a few times. The genes are TRBV10-3 and TRBJ2-3; 8 bases align to TRBD2. Germline loops: CDR1 ENHRY, CDR2 SYGVKD. V lost 6 bases, J lost 2 bases, and 4 bases stayed unmatched. This CDR3 comprises 14 residues. The CDR3 here is CAISAAGDTDTQYF. DNA of the CDR3: TGTGCCATCAGCGCAGCGGGGGACACAGATACGCAGTATTTT.

The CDR3 DNA follows: TGTGCCAGCAGTGCAGGGGGGTCACCAGATACGCAGTATTTT. It translates to CASSAGGSPDTQYF. This sequence joins TRBV28 and TRBJ2-3, with D tentatively TRBD1 (7 bases). Germline-derived CDR1 and CDR2 are MDHEN and SYDVKM. The CDR3 is 14 residues long. Deletions cut 5 bases from V and 4 bases from J, with 13 bases between.